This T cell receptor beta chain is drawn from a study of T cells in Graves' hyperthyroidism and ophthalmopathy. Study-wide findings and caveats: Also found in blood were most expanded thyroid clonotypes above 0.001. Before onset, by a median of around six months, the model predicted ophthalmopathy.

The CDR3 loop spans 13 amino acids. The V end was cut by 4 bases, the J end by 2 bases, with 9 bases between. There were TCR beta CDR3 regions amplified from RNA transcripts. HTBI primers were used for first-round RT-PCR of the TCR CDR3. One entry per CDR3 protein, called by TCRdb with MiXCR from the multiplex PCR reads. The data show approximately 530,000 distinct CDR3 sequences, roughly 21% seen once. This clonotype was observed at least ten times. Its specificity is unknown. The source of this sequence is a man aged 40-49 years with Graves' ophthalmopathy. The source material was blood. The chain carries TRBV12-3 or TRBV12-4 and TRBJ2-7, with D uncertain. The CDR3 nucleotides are TGTGCCAGCAGTTCCCCCCCGGCCTACGAGCAGTACTTC. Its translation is CASSSPPAYEQYF.